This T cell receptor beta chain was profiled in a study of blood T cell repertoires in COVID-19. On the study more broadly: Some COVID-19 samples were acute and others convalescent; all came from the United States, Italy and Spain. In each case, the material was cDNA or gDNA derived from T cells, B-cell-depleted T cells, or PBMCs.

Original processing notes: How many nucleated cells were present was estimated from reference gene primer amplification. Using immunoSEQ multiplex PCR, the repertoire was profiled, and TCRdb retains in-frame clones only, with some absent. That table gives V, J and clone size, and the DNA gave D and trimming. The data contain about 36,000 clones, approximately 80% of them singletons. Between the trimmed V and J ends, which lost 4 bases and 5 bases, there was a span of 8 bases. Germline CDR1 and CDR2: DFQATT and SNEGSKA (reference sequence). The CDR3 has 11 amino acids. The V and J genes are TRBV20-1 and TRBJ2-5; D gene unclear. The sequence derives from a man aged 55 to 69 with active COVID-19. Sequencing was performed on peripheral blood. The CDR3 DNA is TGCAGTGCTAACCCCGGGGAGACCCAGTACTTC. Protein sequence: CSANPGETQYF.